This T cell receptor beta chain is from a study of cytomegalovirus exposure and HLA in healthy donors. Findings and caveats of the study: According to reports, the classifier identified cytomegalovirus status with high specificity and sensitivity. Subsequent analysis of the approximately 110 validation repertoires found a tendency for first-cohort TCR clusters to co-occur.

Notes on this clone: Its antigen is unknown.

Libraries were prepared by immunoSEQ multiplex PCR; TCRdb keeps only in-frame clonotypes and omits some of them. Of a few hundred thousand clones detected, approximately 86% appear once; the ten largest clones hold about 1%. Germline CDR1 MNHEY, CDR2 SVGAGI. Germline trimming cut 3 bases from V and 2 bases from J; bases unmatched to any gene: 6. This CDR3 comprises 16 residues. The sequence derives from a woman under 30 in good health and CMV-seronegative. Sequences were obtained from PBMCs. J is TRBJ1-2 and V is TRBV6-5, with 10 bases aligning to TRBD1. CDR3 DNA: TGTGCCAGCAGTTATTTCAGGACAGGGGGGAACTATGGCTACACCTTC. Translation: CASSYFRTGGNYGYTF.